This T cell receptor beta chain was found in a study of T cells in Graves' hyperthyroidism and ophthalmopathy. Whole-study context: Peripheral blood collection took place at initial diagnosis, before any treatment.

CDR1 and CDR2 (germline): MDHEN, SYDVKM. Trimming removed 5 bases at V and 6 bases at J, with 21 bases between. This CDR3 is 16 amino acids long. RNA transcripts yielded amplified TCR beta CDR3 regions. Using the HTBI primer set, a first-round RT-PCR was run on the TCR CDR3. TCRdb reanalysed the multiplex PCR reads using MiXCR and keeps one entry per CDR3 protein. The table records about 330,000 distinct CDR3 sequences, roughly 13% of them present only once. PBMCs were collected from an approximately 9.5 ml volume of fresh peripheral blood. The sequencing sample was made of blood. The receptor's source is a woman in her thirties or forties with Graves' ophthalmopathy. The rearrangement uses TRBV28 and TRBJ2-3, with no clear D. The CDR3 reads CASSPSGDTPGDTQYF. The DNA of the CDR3 is TGTGCCAGCAGTCCTAGTGGGGATACTCCCGGGGATACGCAGTATTTT.